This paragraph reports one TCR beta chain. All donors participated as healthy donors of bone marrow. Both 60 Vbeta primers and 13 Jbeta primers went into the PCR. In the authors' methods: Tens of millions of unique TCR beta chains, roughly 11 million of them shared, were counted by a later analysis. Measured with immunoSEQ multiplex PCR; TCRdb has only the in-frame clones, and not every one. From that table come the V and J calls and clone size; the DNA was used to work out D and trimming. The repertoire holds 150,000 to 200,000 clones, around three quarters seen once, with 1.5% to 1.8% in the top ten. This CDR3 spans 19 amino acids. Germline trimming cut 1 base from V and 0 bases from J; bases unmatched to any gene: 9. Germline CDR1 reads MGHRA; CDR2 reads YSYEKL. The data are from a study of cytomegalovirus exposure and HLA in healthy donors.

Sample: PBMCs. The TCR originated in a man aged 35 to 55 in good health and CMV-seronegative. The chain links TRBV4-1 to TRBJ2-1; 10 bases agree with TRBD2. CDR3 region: CASSQVGLAAPSSYNEQFF. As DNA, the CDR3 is TGCGCCAGCAGCCAAGTTGGACTAGCGGCTCCGAGCTCCTACAATGAGCAGTTCTTC.